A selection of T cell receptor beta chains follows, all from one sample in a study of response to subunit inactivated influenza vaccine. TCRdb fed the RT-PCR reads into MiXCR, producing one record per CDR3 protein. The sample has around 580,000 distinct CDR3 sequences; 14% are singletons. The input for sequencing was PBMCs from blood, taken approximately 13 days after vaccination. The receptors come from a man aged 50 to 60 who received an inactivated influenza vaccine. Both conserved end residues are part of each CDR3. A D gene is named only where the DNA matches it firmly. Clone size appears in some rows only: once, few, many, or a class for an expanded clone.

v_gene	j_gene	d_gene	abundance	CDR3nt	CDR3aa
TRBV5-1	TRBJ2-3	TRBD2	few	TGCGCCAGCAGCTTGTCAGTCGCGGGGGGGAGCACAGATACGCAGTATTTT	CASSLSVAGGSTDTQYF
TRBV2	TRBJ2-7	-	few	TGTGCCAGCGGGGGGCTTTACTACGAGCAGTACTTC	CASGGLYYEQYF
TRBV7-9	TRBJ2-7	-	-	TGTGCCAGCAGCCCTGCTAGTACCGAGCAGTACTTC	CASSPASTEQYF
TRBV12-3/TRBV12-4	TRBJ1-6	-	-	TGTGCCAGCAGCGGGTGGGGGACCAATAATTCACCCCTCCACTTT	CASSGWGTNNSPLHF
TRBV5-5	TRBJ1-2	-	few	TGTGCCAGCAGCTTGGGCGACGGGAGTGGCTACACCTTC	CASSLGDGSGYTF
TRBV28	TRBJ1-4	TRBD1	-	TGTGCCAGCACGAGGACAGGGGGGAATGAAAAACTGTTTTTT	CASTRTGGNEKLFF
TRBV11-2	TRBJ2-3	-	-	TGTGCCAGCAGCTTAGTAGGCGGGACCGCGGATACGCAGTATTTT	CASSLVGGTADTQYF
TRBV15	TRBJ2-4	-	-	TGTGCCACCAGCAGTGGAGCAGGGACCTTAAAAAACATTCAGTACTTC	CATSSGAGTLKNIQYF
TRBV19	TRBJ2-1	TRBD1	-	TGTGCCAGTAGTATAGGGTTCGGGACAGCCTTTCTCGACAATGAGCAGTTCTTC	CASSIGFGTAFLDNEQFF
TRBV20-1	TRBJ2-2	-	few	TGCAGTGCTCTCGGGACATTGAACACCGGGGAGCTGTTTTTT	CSALGTLNTGELFF
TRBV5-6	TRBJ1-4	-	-	TGTGCCAGCAGTATGTTCCGTGGGGGGAATGAAAAACTGTTTTTT	CASSMFRGGNEKLFF